This passage covers 8 T cell receptor beta chains from one sample sequenced in a study of identical twins. TCRdb fed the 5' RACE reads into MiXCR, producing one record per CDR3 protein. The sample has under 1 million distinct CDR3 sequences; around an eighth are singletons. In addition, the sample was reused for a study of yellow fever vaccine responses in identical twins.

Source material: PBMCs. The receptor set was obtained from a young woman in good health.

The chain recombines TRBV5-1 with TRBJ2-7; 9 positions agree with TRBD1. Germline-derived CDR1 and CDR2 are SGHRS and YFSETQ. The J segment lost 4 bases and the V segment lost 0 bases, leaving 2 bases of the junction unmatched. The CDR3 extends over 14 amino acids. The CDR3 nucleotides are TGCGCCAGCAGCTTGGGGGGACAGGGTTACGAGCAGTACTTC. As protein: CASSLGGQGYEQYF.

This clonotype was counted a few times. Relative to the germline gene, one junction end is altered; a read error may explain this. For the CDR3, the DNA is TGTGCCAGCGGACAGGAAGGGTATAGGCTCTTC. Encoded protein: CASGQEGYRLF. V is TRBV11-2 and J is TRBJ2-1; 7 bases agree with TRBD1. The germline CDR1 and CDR2 sequences are SGHAT and FQNNGV. The CDR3 runs to 11 residues.

This clonotype occurred a few times. The rearrangement uses TRBV12-3 or TRBV12-4 and TRBJ2-1; 8 bases match TRBD2. The ends lost 6 bases at V and 6 bases at J; junction bases unmatched: 16. The CDR3 consists of 17 residues. CDR3 amino acids: CASSLRQSSGRGNEQFF. The CDR3 DNA sequence: TGTGCCAGCAGCCTCCGTCAATCTAGCGGGCGGGGCAATGAGCAGTTCTTC.

This clonotype has more than one count but fewer than ten. CDR3 sequence (DNA): TGTGCCAGCAGTTTAGGGGGGGGGGAAGCCTACAATGAGCAGTTCTTC. This encodes CASSLGGGEAYNEQFF. The chain joins TRBV28 to TRBJ2-1; 7 nucleotides agree with TRBD2. The CDR3 is 16 residues long. The V gene end was trimmed by 2 bases and the J gene end by 2 bases; junction bases not matched to a gene: 6. The germline CDR1 and CDR2 sequences are MDHEN and SYDVKM.

The V and J genes are TRBV6-2 or TRBV6-3 and TRBJ2-3, with TRBD2 identical over 7 bases. V lost 6 bases, J lost 3 bases, and 12 bases stayed unmatched. CDR3 length equals 16 residues. Germline CDR1 is MNHEY and CDR2 is SVGEGT. CDR3 DNA sequence: TGTGCCAGCAGCCCCCCTATACAGCGGGGAACAGATACGCAGTATTTT. It is translated as CASSPPIQRGTDTQYF.

Only a few counts were recorded for this clonotype. This rearrangement joins TRBV24-1 to TRBJ2-1; unclear D gene. The germline gives CDR1 KGHDR, CDR2 SFDVKD. Trimming took 4 bases from V and 6 from J, leaving 9 bases between them. The CDR3 totals 13 residues. The CDR3 is CATSDPSRNEQFF. The CDR3 nucleotides read TGTGCCACCAGTGACCCATCCCGCAATGAGCAGTTCTTC.

The chain has TRBV7-8 and TRBJ2-3; D perhaps matches TRBD2 (6 bases). This CDR3 has 15 amino acids. Per germline, CDR1 SGHVS and CDR2 FQNEAQ. V gave up 7 bases and J gave up 3 bases, with 17 bases separating them. As DNA, the CDR3 is TGTGCCAGCACCCCCGCTCGGAGGGTTACAGATACGCAGTATTTT. As protein: CASTPARRVTDTQYF.

Only a few counts were recorded for this clonotype. The chain combines TRBV7-8 with TRBJ1-2; 8 bases are shared with TRBD1. After removal of 4 bases from V and 0 bases from J, the junction contained 4 bases not matched to a gene. CDR3 size: 15 residues. Germline lookup yields CDR1 SGHVS and CDR2 FQNEAQ. DNA of the CDR3: TGTGCCAGCAGCTCTCAGGGGGCCGCTAACTATGGCTACACCTTC. Translation: CASSSQGAANYGYTF.